This TCR beta chain originates from a study of identifying expanded T cells in peripheral blood (dated by TCRdb to between 2018 and 2020). Describing the broader study: Separate aliquots of the same genomic DNA pool were sequenced to produce technical replicates, and four replicates were compared in pairs.

No immune events such as infections were documented for the healthy donors during the collection period. Healthy-donor blood repertoires served as a training cohort to calibrate time-dependent variance in a beta-binomial model of T-cell clone differential abundance. There were roughly ten healthy donors in the training cohort, of whom 3 were female and 7 were male. The donors were between roughly 29 and 70 years old, with an average age of roughly 40 years. Obtained from a commercial supplier, whole blood was collected from each healthy donor at three time points set two to three weeks apart. Genomic DNA was extracted from unsorted whole blood for immunosequencing. TCRbeta CDR3 regions were profiled with the immunoSEQ Assay using bias-controlled multiplex PCR amplification of genomic DNA. In the original analysis: The absolute abundance of each unique TCRbeta CDR3 region was quantified after sequences were collapsed and filtered. Differential abundance was tested with a binomial (Fisher-equivalent) model and with a beta-binomial model adding time-dependent variance fitted from healthy donors. Clones with fewer than 5 combined templates were removed, and differential abundance was called for clones with a Benjamini-Hochberg FDR below 0.01. The form v = (b*log(k)+a)^2 was used to model beta-binomial variance as a function of total template count across the two samples. The table comes from immuneACCESS by way of TCRdb, which keeps in-frame sequences with V and J called. Part of the clones is missing from these tables; in studies checked, under half for an unresolved V gene and the rest for unknown reasons. The V and J calls and clone size were taken over from that table, and D and trimming were inferred from the DNA. The sample data list fewer than 65,000 clones, and around 87% of these were observed just once. The ten largest clones add up to around 4.6% of the sample.

To note about this clone: There is no known antigen for this receptor. A read error may account for a junction end that differs from germline.

Study-level results and caveats: The authors expected that over much longer intervals, such as months to years, biological variance in healthy repertoires might increase even further. Across all healthy-donor time intervals, the beta-binomial model significantly cut both the number of clones called differentially abundant and the false-positive rate. For all healthy donors, the variance in clone template counts between approximately 2-week samples rose significantly as total template count increased. The binomial model flagged about 1.1 differentially abundant clones between technical replicates but about 16.4 over around two weeks and about 19 over four weeks.

The CDR3 runs 14 amino acids, cysteine and phenylalanine included. Only the CDR3 DNA is retained, 42 bases long and in frame from the first base. The germline V gene specifies MNHNS as CDR1 and SASEGT as CDR2. The receptor comes from a person aged 18-70 years in good health. The receptor chain draws on TRBV6-1 and TRBJ1-1; a tentative D match to TRBD1 spans 5 bases. The specimen was blood. The sequence in DNA is TGTGCCAGCACTGAAGTACAGGAAAACACTGAAGCTTTCTTT. This encodes CASTEVQENTEAFF.